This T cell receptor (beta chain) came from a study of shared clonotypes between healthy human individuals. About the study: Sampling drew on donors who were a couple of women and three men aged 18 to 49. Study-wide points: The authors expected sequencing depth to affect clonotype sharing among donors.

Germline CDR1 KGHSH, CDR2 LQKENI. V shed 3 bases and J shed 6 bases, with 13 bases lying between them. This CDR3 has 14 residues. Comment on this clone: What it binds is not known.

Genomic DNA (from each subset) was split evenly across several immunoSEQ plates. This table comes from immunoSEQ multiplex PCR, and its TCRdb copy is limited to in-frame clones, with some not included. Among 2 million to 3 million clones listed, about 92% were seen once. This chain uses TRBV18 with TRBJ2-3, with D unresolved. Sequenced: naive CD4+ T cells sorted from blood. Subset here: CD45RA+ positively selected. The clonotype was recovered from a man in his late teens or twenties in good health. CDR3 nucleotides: TGTGCCAGCTCACCCTTGCCGATAAAGGATACGCAGTATTTT. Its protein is CASSPLPIKDTQYF.